Below, 12 T cell receptor beta chains from the same sample are listed, as sequenced in a study of T cell responses to AZD1222 COVID-19 vaccine. Here immunoSEQ multiplex PCR was the method, and the copy in TCRdb shows in-frame clones only, minus some. The sample has approximately 150,000 clones, 85% to 95% seen once. The sequencing here drew on peripheral blood, taken on day 0 of AZD1222 vaccination. Receptors were obtained from an adult in good health.

The V gene is TRBV6-5, the J gene TRBJ2-3, with D perhaps TRBD2 (6 bases). Trimming stripped 3 bases from V and 2 bases from J, with 15 bases between. Per germline, CDR1 MNHEY and CDR2 SVGAGI. This CDR3 region has 16 residues. The CDR3 sequence: CASSYGTSLITDTQYF. The CDR3, as DNA: TGTGCCAGCAGTTATGGCACTAGCCTTATCACAGATACGCAGTATTTT.

The chain combines TRBV30 with TRBJ2-3; D is perhaps TRBD2 (6 bases). V was clipped by 2 bases and J by 2 bases, with 11 bases between them. Germline CDR1 is GTSNPN and CDR2 is SVGIG (reference sequence). The CDR3 totals 14 residues. The CDR3 loop reads CAWSYSGNTDTQYF. The CDR3 coding sequence is TGTGCCTGGAGTTATAGCGGTAACACAGATACGCAGTATTTT.

V gene TRBV9 combines with J gene TRBJ2-2; unclear D gene. Trimming took off 0 bases at V and 0 bases at J, with 9 bases between the two ends. Per the germline V gene, CDR1 is SGDLS and CDR2 is YYNGEE. This CDR3 comprises 16 residues. CDR3 nucleotide sequence: TGTGCCAGCAGCGTAGCGGCCAGTTCGAACACCGGGGAGCTGTTTTTT. Translated: CASSVAASSNTGELFF.

V is TRBV6-2 or TRBV6-3 and J is TRBJ1-5; 8 bases line up with TRBD1. CDR3 size: 16 residues. Germline values: CDR1 MNHEY, CDR2 SVGEGT. After removal of 5 bases from V and 2 bases from J, the junction contained 8 bases not matched to a gene. The CDR3 DNA reads TGTGCCAGCAGTATTTCAGGGGGCATGGGCAATCAGCCCCAGCATTTT. It specifies CASSISGGMGNQPQHF.

For the CDR3, the DNA is TGTGCCTTTAAGGGGGGGGCAGGAGGGGAAAAACTGTTTTTT. This encodes CAFKGGAGGEKLFF. The chain links TRBV30 to TRBJ1-4, with D possibly matching TRBD1 (6 bases). The V end lost 7 bases, the J end lost 8 bases, and 20 bases lay between the germline ends. The CDR3 runs to 14 residues. Germline-derived CDR1 and CDR2 are GTSNPN and SVGIG (reference sequence). Together with reference TRBV30 and TRBJ1-4, the CDR3 gives the full variable domain: SQTIHQWPATLVQPVGSPLSLECTVEGTSNPNLYWYRQAAGRGLQLLFYSVGIGQISSEVPQNLSASRPQDRQFILSSKKLLLSDSGFYLCAFKGGAGGEKLFFGSGTQLSVL.

The V and J genes are TRBV5-1 and TRBJ2-5; 11 bases are a match to TRBD2. This CDR3 is built from 13 residues. The V segment lost 5 bases and the J segment 5 bases; nucleotides outside the gene matches: 2. The germline V gene has CDR1 SGHRS and CDR2 YFSETQ. For the CDR3, the DNA is TGCGCCAGCAGGACTAGCGGGGCGGAGACCCAGTACTTC. The encoded protein is CASRTSGAETQYF.

The chain uses TRBV9 and TRBJ1-5, with a weak D call TRBD1 (5 bases). The ends were cut back, 0 bases at V and 4 bases at J, with 11 bases in the middle. CDR3 length: 15 amino acids. Germline CDR1 reads SGDLS; CDR2 reads YYNGEE. The CDR3 region has the DNA TGTGCCAGCAGCGTAGGTCCCGGGACGAATCAGCCCCAGCATTTT. Translation: CASSVGPGTNQPQHF.

The chain uses TRBV7-9 and TRBJ2-3, with D unclear. The CDR3 has 13 residues. CDR1 SEHNR and CDR2 FQNEAQ come from the germline V gene (reference sequence). Deletions cut 1 base from V and 3 bases from J, with 5 bases between. CDR3 sequence (DNA): TGTGCCAGCAGCTTAGGGCCGACAGATACGCAGTATTTT. It specifies CASSLGPTDTQYF.

The chain couples TRBV6-2 or TRBV6-3 to TRBJ2-7; D might be TRBD1 (5 bases). This CDR3 spans 14 amino acids. CDR1 MNHEY and CDR2 SVGEGT come from the germline V gene. V was cut by 2 bases and J by 3 bases, with 11 bases left in between. The CDR3 here is CASSYTQGIYEQYF. The CDR3 nucleotides read TGTGCCAGCAGTTACACCCAGGGTATCTACGAGCAGTACTTC.

J is TRBJ1-2 and V is TRBV2, with 10 bases identical to TRBD1. This CDR3 contains 16 residues. J gave up 1 base and V 3 bases, and 5 bases lay outside the gene matches. Germline CDR1 and CDR2: SNHLY and FYNNEI. CDR3 region: CASSDRDRGLNYGYTF. The CDR3 DNA sequence: TGTGCCAGCAGTGATAGGGACAGGGGACTTAACTATGGCTACACCTTC.

The chain recombines TRBV30 with TRBJ1-6, with unresolved D. The length of the CDR3 is 15 residues. Trimming stripped 0 bases from V and 6 bases from J, with 12 bases between. Looked up from germline, CDR1 is GTSNPN and CDR2 is SVGIG (reference sequence). The CDR3 sequence: CAWSVGGSGNSPLHF. In nucleotides, the CDR3 is TGTGCCTGGAGTGTCGGAGGATCGGGTAATTCACCCCTCCACTTT.

V and J are TRBV6-4 and TRBJ2-1; TRBD2 matches at 10 bases. V gave up 6 bases and J gave up 4 bases; unmatched junction bases: 9. CDR3 length equals 16 residues. The germline CDR1 and CDR2 sequences are MRHNA and SNTAGT. Here the CDR3 reads CASRSEAGGIYNEQFF. For the CDR3, the DNA is TGTGCCAGCAGATCTGAAGCGGGGGGGATATACAATGAGCAGTTCTTC.